This T cell receptor beta chain was found in a study of OX40 agonist ivuxolimab in advanced cancers. Background on the whole study: Ivuxolimab was a fully human IgG2 agonistic monoclonal antibody targeting the costimulatory receptor OX40 (CD134). Patients were allowed to have had prior anti-PD-1, anti-PD-L1 or anti-CTLA-4 therapy, and less than 45% of the dose-escalation patients had previously received checkpoint inhibitors. A male proportion of approximately 83% and a mean age of 60 years, ranging from about 20 to 80, were recorded for the dose-escalation cohort. Intravenous ivuxolimab was administered to patients every 2 weeks at six dose levels: 0.01, 0.1, 0.3, 1.5, 3 and 10 mg/kg. Three dose-escalation patients achieved partial responses, one with hepatocellular carcinoma and two with cutaneous melanoma. Peripheral TCRbeta sequencing aimed to test whether ivuxolimab altered TCR sequence diversity and caused clonal T-cell expansion. The paper covers the monotherapy dose-escalation part of the phase I ivuxolimab trial, which included N ≈ 50 patients. Among the 50 to 55 dose-escalation patients, some 19 had hepatocellular carcinoma, roughly 15 melanoma, 9 renal cell carcinoma and 9 head and neck cancer.

Trimming removed 0 bases from V and 8 bases from J, leaving 6 bases between the germline ends. From the germline V gene, CDR1 is SGDLS and CDR2 is YYNGEE. The CDR3 numbers 13 residues from cysteine through phenylalanine. Only CDR3 DNA remains: 39 bases, in frame from the first base. The trial excluded patients who had a history of autoimmune disease or were on systemic immunosuppression. Peripheral blood for TCR sequencing was collected from all dose cohorts at baseline, on cycle 4 day 1, and on cycle 7 day 1. Samples were obtained from an open-label, multicenter, first-in-human phase I dose-escalation trial of ivuxolimab. Adults with locally advanced or metastatic head and neck squamous cell, hepatocellular, melanoma or renal cell carcinoma were enrolled in the trial. Before TCR sequencing, CD4+ and CD8+ T cells were separately sorted from peripheral blood. With regard to this clone: The clone's antigen remains unknown. Base qualities were left out, and no much larger clone turns up one base away.

Genomic DNA was isolated from the sorted cells so that the TCRbeta CDR3 region could be sequenced. TCRbeta CDR3 regions were sequenced using the immunoSEQ Assay. In TCRdb, the immuneACCESS table is reduced to in-frame sequences with V and J assigned. These tables do not hold every clone; where another copy was compared, an unresolved V gene accounts for under half, and the others remain unexplained. For this sample there are 65,000 to 80,000 clones; roughly 86% appear just once. The ten largest clonotypes hold just under 1% of the sample. Summary of the overall study and its limitations: Antigen specificity was not determined for the clonally expanded peripheral T cells. At doses from 0.1 to 3.0 mg/kg, clonal expansion was seen in both CD4+ and CD8+ blood T cells between baseline and week 6. Low levels of normalized T-cell clonal expansion were also seen in some nonresponding patients. In partial responders in the 0.1-3.0 mg/kg groups, normalized peripheral clonal expansion was found to be among the lowest, especially among CD8+ T cells. After ivuxolimab, more expanded clones were found on average in CD8+ T cells than in CD4+ T cells.

Recombination connected TRBV9 to TRBJ1-6; TRBD1 might be the D gene, on 5 matching bases. The TCR comes from an adult with an advanced solid tumor such as melanoma, head and neck, liver or kidney cancer. The sample consisted of CD4+ or CD8+ T cells sorted from blood, taken in a trial of the OX40 agonist ivuxolimab. The CDR3 region: CASSVGDDSPLHF. The nucleotide sequence reads TGTGCCAGCAGCGTAGGGGACGATTCACCCCTCCACTTT.